The clone carrying this TCR beta chain was seen repeatedly, ten times or more. A read error is possible here, since a much larger clone lies one base away. Disease lasting under 3 months, a NOSPECS grade of at least 4, and a Clinical Activity Score of at least 3 were features of the ophthalmopathy patients. The entry originates in a study of T cells in Graves' hyperthyroidism and ophthalmopathy. Per the germline V gene, CDR1 is LNHNV and CDR2 is YYDKDF (reference sequence). The V end lost 7 bases, the J end lost 5 bases, and 23 bases lay between the germline ends. The CDR3 length is 16 residues. TCR beta CDR3 regions were amplified from RNA. First-round RT-PCR targeting the TCR CDR3 was performed with the HTBI primer set. One entry per CDR3 protein results from TCRdb running MiXCR on the multiplex PCR reads. This sample has under 400,000 distinct CDR3 sequences, with roughly 18% found just once.

This TCR came from a woman in her 40s with Graves' ophthalmopathy. The sample was blood. The chain recombines TRBV15 with TRBJ1-1, with D unclear. The DNA for the CDR3 is TGTGCCACCACCCCAACGTGGTCGGCTTGGGGTACTGAAGCTTTCTTT. This sequence encodes CATTPTWSAWGTEAFF.